Each of the 5 T cell receptor beta chains below was sequenced from the same sample in a study of early T cells in non-severe SARS-CoV-2 infection. One entry per CDR3 protein results from TCRdb running MiXCR on the 5' RACE reads. The sample yields tens of thousands of distinct CDR3 sequences, around 15% seen once. This material consisted of whole blood, taken at baseline. Source of these receptors: an adult who was a healthcare worker with PCR-confirmed SARS-CoV-2 infection or an uninfected control (not recorded which).

This clonotype was counted only a few times. This sequence joins TRBV7-2 and TRBJ1-3; no definite D call. Germline CDR1 SGHTA, CDR2 FQGNSA. The V end lost 1 base, the J end lost 0 bases, and 7 bases lay between the germline ends. This CDR3 region has 15 residues. The CDR3 coding sequence is TGTGCCAGCAGCTTAGGACCGAACTCTGGAAACACCATATATTTT. It is translated as CASSLGPNSGNTIYF.

This clonotype was picked up a small number of times. CDR3 nucleotide sequence: TGTGCCAGCAGCTCCTGGACCAGCGCCATAGGCACAGATACGCAGTATTTT. Amino acid sequence: CASSSWTSAIGTDTQYF. This rearrangement joins TRBV7-2 to TRBJ2-3; D remains ambiguous. Trimming pared 4 bases from V and 1 base from J, leaving 18 bases between. This CDR3 has 17 residues. Germline loops: CDR1 SGHTA, CDR2 FQGNSA.

This chain links TRBV12-3 or TRBV12-4 with TRBJ1-5, with TRBD1 matching 11 bases. The CDR3 runs to 18 residues. V lost 3 bases to trimming and J lost 4 bases; unmatched junction nucleotides: 11. DNA for the CDR3: TGTGCCAGCAGTTTGCGGACAGGGGGCAAGAGAGGGAATCAGCCCCAGCATTTT. Translated: CASSLRTGGKRGNQPQHF.

V gene TRBV20-1 combines with J gene TRBJ2-3; 8 bases fit TRBD2. The junction had 11 bases not matched to a gene; V was cut back by 3 bases and J by 6 bases. The CDR3 contains 15 residues. Germline V lookup: CDR1 DFQATT, CDR2 SNEGSKA (reference sequence). Here the CDR3 reads CSASDERGQSDTQYF. The CDR3 nucleotides are TGCAGTGCTAGTGATGAGCGGGGGCAGTCTGATACGCAGTATTTT.

The chain uses TRBV12-3 or TRBV12-4 and TRBJ2-6, with D maybe TRBD2 (6 bases). V lost 7 bases and J lost 2, with 6 bases in between. The CDR3 is made up of 13 amino acids. The CDR3 spells CASTGAGANVLTF. The CDR3 bases are TGTGCCAGCACGGGGGCTGGGGCCAACGTCCTGACTTTC.